The rows below give T cell receptor beta chains drawn from one sample of a study of T cells in Graves' hyperthyroidism and ophthalmopathy. A single record per CDR3 protein comes from TCRdb applying MiXCR to the multiplex PCR reads. This sample carries about 480,000 distinct CDR3 sequences, approximately 15% of them seen once, and the ten largest clones take roughly 17%. The source material was blood. These TCRs come from a woman in her late teens or twenties with Graves' hyperthyroidism. Both conserved end residues are part of each CDR3. The D gene is left open where the match is weak. Not every row has a clone size; where given, it reads once, few, many or a size class.

j_call d_call v_call clone_size cdr3_aa cdr3_nt
TRBJ1-6 TRBD1 TRBV20-1 many CSARDVRTGDWHSPLHF TGCAGTGCTAGAGATGTGCGGACAGGAGATTGGCATTCACCCCTCCACTTT
TRBJ1-4 - TRBV19 - CASRFGPTNEKLFF TGTGCCAGTAGATTCGGGCCGACTAATGAAAAACTGTTTTTT
TRBJ2-6 TRBD1 TRBV11-2 many CASRQLPGQGAGANVLTF TGTGCCAGCAGGCAATTGCCGGGACAGGGGGCCGGGGCCAACGTCCTGACTTTC
TRBJ1-1 - TRBV3-1 many CASSPSWSDTEAFF TGTGCCAGCAGCCCGAGTTGGTCGGACACTGAAGCTTTCTTT
TRBJ2-2 - TRBV2 many CASSEKMVGAYTGELFF TGTGCCAGCAGTGAAAAGATGGTAGGGGCGTACACCGGGGAGCTGTTTTTT
TRBJ2-1 TRBD2 TRBV7-3 many CASSRTSDNEQFF TGTGCCAGCAGCCGGACTAGCGACAATGAGCAGTTCTTC
TRBJ2-4 - TRBV24-1 many CATVTGLAKNIQYF TGTGCCACCGTAACCGGACTAGCCAAAAACATTCAGTACTTC
TRBJ2-1 TRBD2 TRBV19 - CASSIGGLANEQFF TGTGCCAGTAGTATAGGAGGACTAGCGAACGAGCAGTTCTTC
TRBJ1-4 TRBD1 TRBV12-3/TRBV12-4 many CASSLRTGGNEKLFF TGTGCCAGCAGTCTTAGGACAGGGGGGAATGAAAAACTGTTTTTT
TRBJ1-5 - TRBV2 - CASSEDYHQPQHF TGTGCCAGCAGTGAGGACTACCATCAGCCCCAGCATTTT
TRBJ2-5 TRBD2 TRBV10-3 few CAISDGTSGLLGGETQYF TGTGCCATCAGTGACGGGACTAGCGGGCTGTTAGGAGGAGAGACCCAGTACTTC
TRBJ2-1 - TRBV29-1 many CSVEDPDYYNEQFF TGCAGCGTTGAAGATCCCGACTACTACAATGAGCAGTTCTTC
TRBJ2-2 - TRBV4-1 few CASSQDANPGELFF TGCGCCAGCAGCCAAGATGCAAACCCCGGGGAGCTGTTTTTT
TRBJ1-1 - TRBV15 - CATSRRFTGTNTEAFF TGTGCCACCAGCAGGAGATTTACCGGGACTAACACTGAAGCTTTCTTT
TRBJ1-2 - TRBV2 many CARERDPYGYTF TGTGCCAGAGAGAGGGACCCCTATGGCTACACCTTC
TRBJ2-1 TRBD2 TRBV6-5 many CASSYGFEAGSGLGEQFF TGTGCCAGCAGTTACGGGTTCGAAGCGGGAAGCGGGTTGGGTGAGCAGTTCTTC
TRBJ2-7 - TRBV7-9 many CASSLVQDNNEQYF TGTGCCAGCAGCTTAGTCCAGGACAATAACGAGCAGTACTTC
TRBJ1-1 - TRBV6-5 - CASSYWTVNEAFF TGTGCCAGCAGTTATTGGACAGTCAATGAAGCTTTCTTT
TRBJ1-1 - TRBV12-3/TRBV12-4 many CASNGGIMNTEAFF TGTGCCAGCAATGGAGGGATAATGAACACTGAAGCTTTCTTT
TRBJ1-2 - TRBV11-2 many CASSLRQLEGYTF TGTGCCAGCAGCTTAAGACAGCTTGAGGGCTACACCTTC
TRBJ2-3 TRBD2 TRBV28 few CASSFFSAGGPDTQYF TGTGCCAGCAGTTTCTTTTCTGCGGGAGGGCCAGATACGCAGTATTTT
TRBJ2-7 - TRBV6-1 many CASSEETGFKEQYF TGTGCCAGCAGTGAAGAAACGGGGTTTAAGGAGCAGTACTTC
TRBJ2-7 - TRBV11-3 - CASSLAGEIREQYF TGTGCCAGCAGCTTAGCGGGAGAGATAAGGGAGCAGTACTTC
TRBJ1-2 - TRBV7-3 - CASSLQGNRGYTF TGTGCCAGCAGCCTACAGGGTAATCGTGGCTACACCTTC
TRBJ2-7 TRBD2 TRBV19 few CASSIASGTTYEQYF TGTGCCAGTAGTATAGCTAGCGGGACCACCTACGAGCAGTACTTC
TRBJ2-5 - TRBV20-1 many CSARGQGRQETQYF TGCAGTGCTAGAGGCCAGGGGAGGCAAGAGACCCAGTACTTC
TRBJ1-1 - TRBV11-3 many CASSKGQNTEAFF TGTGCCAGCAGCAAGGGACAGAACACTGAAGCTTTCTTT
TRBJ2-3 - TRBV5-1 few CASSFRIPTDTQYF TGCGCCAGCAGCTTCAGGATACCCACAGATACGCAGTATTTT
TRBJ2-1 TRBD2 TRBV3-1 - CASSLSRTAGGPGEFF TGTGCCAGCAGCCTTTCCCGAACAGCGGGAGGCCCGGGGGAGTTCTTC
TRBJ1-1 - TRBV5-1 many CASSPDPDSHTEAFF TGCGCCAGCAGCCCTGACCCGGACAGCCACACTGAAGCTTTCTTT
TRBJ1-6 - TRBV24-1 - CATSDLHRGGNNSPLHF TGTGCCACCAGTGATTTACACCGGGGAGGGAATAATTCACCCCTCCACTTT
TRBJ2-4 - TRBV7-8 few CASSLARGAPTKNIQYF TGTGCCAGCAGCTTAGCTAGGGGGGCACCCACCAAAAACATTCAGTACTTC
TRBJ1-2 TRBD1 TRBV11-3 many CASSPRTGVYYYGYTF TGTGCCAGCAGCCCAAGAACAGGGGTCTACTACTATGGCTACACCTTC
TRBJ2-3 - TRBV3-1 many CASSAMRTDTQYF TGTGCCAGCTCGGCCATGCGCACAGATACGCAGTATTTT
TRBJ2-1 TRBD2 TRBV7-3 - CASSFSGPSSYNEQFF TGTGCCAGCAGCTTTAGCGGGCCGAGCTCCTACAATGAGCAGTTCTTC